This section outlines one TCR beta chain sequence together with its context. Its antigen is not identified. This sample is part of a study of T cell responses to AZD1222 COVID-19 vaccine. Study-wide context: Second-dose recipients at about 4 or about 12 weeks were treated as one pooled group. General study findings and limits: Donors, mostly white British, included more females; clonal diversity was possibly underestimated.

Sequencing was performed with immunoSEQ multiplex PCR; in TCRdb, only in-frame clones are kept and a portion is missing. The table has approximately 170,000 clones, around 93% seen once; the top ten hold 4.4%. The CDR3 consists of 11 residues. CDR1 is LNHDA and CDR2 is SQIVND in the germline V gene (reference sequence). Trimming removed 4 bases at V and 8 bases at J, with 5 bases between. Sequencing used peripheral blood, obtained on day 0 of AZD1222 vaccination. The receptor was derived from an adult in good health. The chain recombines TRBV19 with TRBJ2-2; D is uncertain. The CDR3 reads CASSSRGELFF. For the CDR3, the DNA is TGTGCCAGTAGTAGCAGGGGGGAGCTGTTTTTT.